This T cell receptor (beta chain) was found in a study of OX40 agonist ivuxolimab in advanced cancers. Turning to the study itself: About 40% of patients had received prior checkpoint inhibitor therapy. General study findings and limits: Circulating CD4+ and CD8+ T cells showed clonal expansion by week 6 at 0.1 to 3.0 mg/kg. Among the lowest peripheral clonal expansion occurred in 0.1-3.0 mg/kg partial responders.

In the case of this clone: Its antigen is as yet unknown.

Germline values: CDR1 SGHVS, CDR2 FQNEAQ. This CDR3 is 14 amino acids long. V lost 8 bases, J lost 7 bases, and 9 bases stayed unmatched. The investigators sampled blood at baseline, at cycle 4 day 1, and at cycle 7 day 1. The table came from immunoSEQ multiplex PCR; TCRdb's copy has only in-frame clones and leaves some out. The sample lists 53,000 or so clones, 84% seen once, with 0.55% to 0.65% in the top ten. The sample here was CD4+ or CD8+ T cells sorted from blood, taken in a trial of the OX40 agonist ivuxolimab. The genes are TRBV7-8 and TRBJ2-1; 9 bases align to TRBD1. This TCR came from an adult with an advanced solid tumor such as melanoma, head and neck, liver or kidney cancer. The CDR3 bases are TGTGCCAGCCTGCCGGGACAGGGCCTTAATGAGCAGTTCTTC. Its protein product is CASLPGQGLNEQFF.